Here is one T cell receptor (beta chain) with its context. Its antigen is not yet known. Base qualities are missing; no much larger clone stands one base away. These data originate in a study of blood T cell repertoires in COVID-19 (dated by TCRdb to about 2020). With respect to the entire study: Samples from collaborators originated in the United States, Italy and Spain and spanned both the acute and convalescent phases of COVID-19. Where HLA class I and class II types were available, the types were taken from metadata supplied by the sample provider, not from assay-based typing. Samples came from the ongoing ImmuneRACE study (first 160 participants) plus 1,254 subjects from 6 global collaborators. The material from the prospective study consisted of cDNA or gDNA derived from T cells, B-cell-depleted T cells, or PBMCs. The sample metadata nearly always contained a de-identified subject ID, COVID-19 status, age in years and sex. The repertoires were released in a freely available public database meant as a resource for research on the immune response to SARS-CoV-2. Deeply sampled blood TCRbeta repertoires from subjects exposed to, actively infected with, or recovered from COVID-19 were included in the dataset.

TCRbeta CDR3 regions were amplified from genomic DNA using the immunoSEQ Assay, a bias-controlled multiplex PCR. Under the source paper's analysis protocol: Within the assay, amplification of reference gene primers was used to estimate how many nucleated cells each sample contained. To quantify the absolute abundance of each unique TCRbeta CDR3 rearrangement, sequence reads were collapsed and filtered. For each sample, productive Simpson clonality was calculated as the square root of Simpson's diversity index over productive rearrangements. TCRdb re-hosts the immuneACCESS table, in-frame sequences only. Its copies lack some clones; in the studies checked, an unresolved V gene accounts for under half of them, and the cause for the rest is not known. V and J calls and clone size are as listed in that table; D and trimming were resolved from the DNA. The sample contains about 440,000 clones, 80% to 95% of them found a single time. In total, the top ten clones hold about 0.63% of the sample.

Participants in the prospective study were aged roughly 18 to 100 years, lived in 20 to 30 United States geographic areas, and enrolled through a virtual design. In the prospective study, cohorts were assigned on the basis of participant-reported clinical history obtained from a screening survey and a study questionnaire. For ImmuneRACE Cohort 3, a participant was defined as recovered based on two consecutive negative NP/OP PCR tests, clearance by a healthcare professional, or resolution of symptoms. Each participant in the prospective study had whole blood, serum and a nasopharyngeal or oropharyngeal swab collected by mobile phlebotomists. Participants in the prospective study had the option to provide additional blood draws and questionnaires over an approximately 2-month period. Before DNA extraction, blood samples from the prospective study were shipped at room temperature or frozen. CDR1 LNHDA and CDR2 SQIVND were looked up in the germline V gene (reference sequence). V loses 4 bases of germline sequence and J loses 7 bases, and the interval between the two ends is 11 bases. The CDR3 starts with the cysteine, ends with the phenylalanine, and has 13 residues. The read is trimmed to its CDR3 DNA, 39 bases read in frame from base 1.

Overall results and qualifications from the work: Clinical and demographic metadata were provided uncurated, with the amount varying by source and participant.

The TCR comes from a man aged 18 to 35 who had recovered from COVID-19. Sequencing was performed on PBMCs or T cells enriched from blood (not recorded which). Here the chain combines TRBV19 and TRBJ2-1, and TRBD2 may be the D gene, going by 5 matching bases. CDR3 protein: CASSTGLRNEQFF. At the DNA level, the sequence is TGTGCCAGTAGTACTGGACTCAGAAATGAGCAGTTCTTC.